One sample yielded the 6 T cell receptor beta chains listed below, sequenced in a study of cytomegalovirus exposure and HLA in healthy donors. PCR amplification relied on 60 Vbeta primers (plus 13 Jbeta primers). Produced via immunoSEQ multiplex PCR; TCRdb's table is partial and in-frame only. The table lists approximately 240,000 clones, approximately 82% of them singletons. The sequenced material came from PBMCs. The receptor set was obtained from a middle-aged woman in good health and CMV-seronegative.

This clone turned up a few times. The CDR3 sequence is CASSVRWSSYEQYF. The CDR3 nucleotides are TGTGCCAGCAGCGTACGCTGGAGCTCCTACGAGCAGTACTTC. The rearrangement uses TRBV9 and TRBJ2-7; D not certain. Trimming shortened V by 1 base and J by 0 bases, and 8 bases separated the two germline ends. Germline V gene lookup returns CDR1 SGDLS and CDR2 YYNGEE. The CDR3 covers 14 residues.

V and J are TRBV11-3 and TRBJ1-6; tentative D call: TRBD1 (5 bases). The CDR3 runs to 13 residues. The germline V gene has CDR1 SGHNT and CDR2 YENEEA. Trimming pared 5 bases from V and 6 bases from J, leaving 8 bases between. CDR3 coding DNA: TGTGCCAGCAGCCATGACAGTAATTCACCCCTCCACTTT. Translating it yields CASSHDSNSPLHF.

This chain uses TRBV5-6 with TRBJ2-5; 7 bases are a match to TRBD2. The germline V gene has CDR1 SGHDT and CDR2 YYEEEE. The CDR3 consists of 13 residues. The V gene end was trimmed by 3 bases and the J gene end by 6 bases; junction bases not matched to a gene: 5. CDR3 bases: TGTGCCAGCAGCTCCCGGGGGGAAAAGACCCAGTACTTC. Amino acid sequence: CASSSRGEKTQYF.

The chain has TRBV5-1 and TRBJ2-1; 8 bases map to TRBD2. The CDR3 has 15 amino acids. Looked up from germline, CDR1 is SGHRS and CDR2 is YFSETQ. J gave up 3 bases and V 2 bases, and 4 bases lay outside the gene matches. The CDR3: CASSLLAGNYNEQFF. Written as DNA, the CDR3 is TGCGCCAGCAGCTTATTAGCGGGGAACTACAATGAGCAGTTCTTC. The whole variable domain, remainder taken from reference TRBV5-1 and TRBJ2-1, is KAGVTQTPRYLIKTRGQQVTLSCSPISGHRSVSWYQQTPGQGLQFLFEYFSETQRNKGNFPGRFSGRQFSNSRSEMNVSTLELGDSALYLCASSLLAGNYNEQFFGPGTRLTVL.

This sequence joins TRBV30 and TRBJ2-7; TRBD1 agrees at 12 bases. V lost 2 bases and J lost 5; bases outside the gene matches: 4. Germline-derived CDR1 and CDR2 are GTSNPN and SVGIG (reference sequence). The CDR3 contains 14 residues. The CDR3 region has the DNA TGTGCCTGGAGTTTGGGACAGGGGGCCGACGAGCAGTACTTC. Its translation is CAWSLGQGADEQYF.

The genes are TRBV6-5 and TRBJ1-2; tentative D call: TRBD1 (5 bases). Germline loops: CDR1 MNHEY, CDR2 SVGAGI. The CDR3 spans 12 residues. Deletions cut 11 bases from V and 7 bases from J, with 17 bases between. Here the CDR3 DNA reads TGTGCCGCGGCGGGGACTACTCGTGGCTACACCTTC. It is translated as CAAAGTTRGYTF.